The 18 T cell receptor beta chains below all came from one sample that was sequenced in a study of shared clonotypes between healthy human individuals (dated by TCRdb to 2019 to 2021). The library was generated by the immunoSEQ multiplex PCR assay. TCRdb mirrors the immuneACCESS table, restricted to in-frame sequences. Some clones are absent from its copies; in checked studies, under half trace to an unresolved V gene, and the reason for the others is unknown. Within this sample are roughly 500,000 clones, with around 79% of them counted one time only. The ten top clones hold roughly 13% of the sample. The sample was PBMCs. The source of these receptors is a woman in her 40s in good health. Some clones in this sample may be carry-over from other donors' samples.

The J gene is TRBJ2-1, the V gene TRBV4-1; D not resolved. Trimming removed 1 base from V and 7 bases from J, with 8 bases in between. The CDR3 loop spans 13 amino acids. Germline loops: CDR1 MGHRA, CDR2 YSYEKL. CDR3 DNA sequence: TGCGCCAGCAGCCAAGGGGTCTGGAATGAGCAGTTCTTC. This codes for CASSQGVWNEQFF.

V is TRBV18 and J is TRBJ1-6; maybe TRBD1 (5 bases). With 1 base removed from V and 7 bases from J, the gap between germline ends came to 11 bases. This CDR3 spans 15 amino acids. From germline, CDR1 is KGHSH and CDR2 LQKENI. CDR3 in DNA: TGTGCCAGCTCACCACGGTCAGGGATGAATTCACCCCTCCACTTT. It translates to CASSPRSGMNSPLHF.

This sequence joins TRBV9 and TRBJ2-1; D gene unclear. Trimming took 0 bases from V and 3 from J, leaving 16 bases between them. The germline gives CDR1 SGDLS, CDR2 YYNGEE. The length of the CDR3 is 17 residues. The DNA of the CDR3 is TGTGCCAGCAGCGTAGGGCTGGGGATGGGTAGCTACAATGAGCAGTTCTTC. It translates to CASSVGLGMGSYNEQFF.

The chain carries TRBV21-1 and TRBJ2-6; the D call of TRBD1 is as the table states it, not checked on the DNA. TRBV21-1 has pseudogene status. The CDR3 is 16 amino acids. The CDR3 is CASSRIRQAGANVLTF. The CDR3 nucleotides read TGTGCCAGCAGCAGGATAAGACAGGCTGGGGCCAACGTCCTGACTTTC.

J is TRBJ1-5 and V is TRBV5-1; no clear D gene. The CDR3 sequence is 10 residues long. Trimming removed 5 bases at V and 6 bases at J, with 3 bases between. The V gene's germline CDR1 is SGHRS and CDR2 YFSETQ. The CDR3 region has the DNA TGCGCCAGCAGAGGTCAGCCCCAGCATTTT. Its translation: CASRGQPQHF.

This clone has more than one count but fewer than ten. This rearrangement joins TRBV30 to TRBJ1-2; D ambiguous. CDR1 and CDR2 from the germline V gene are GTSNPN and SVGIG (reference sequence). The length of the CDR3 is 11 residues. The V and J ends lost 5 bases and 6 bases respectively, with 10 bases between them. CDR3 loop: CAWGRQNGYTF. CDR3 nucleotide sequence: TGTGCCTGGGGGAGGCAGAATGGCTACACCTTC. Supplemented by reference TRBV30 and TRBJ1-2, the full variable domain reads SQTIHQWPATLVQPVGSPLSLECTVEGTSNPNLYWYRQAAGRGLQLLFYSVGIGQISSEVPQNLSASRPQDRQFILSSKKLLLSDSGFYLCAWGRQNGYTFGSGTRLTVV.

The chain has TRBV7-9 and TRBJ2-5, with TRBD2 identical over 10 bases. Per germline, CDR1 SEHNR and CDR2 FQNEAQ (reference sequence). V shed 4 bases and J 5 bases; nucleotides not matched to a gene: 4. This CDR3 is 14 amino acids long. The CDR3 region is CASSSSGSWETQYF. CDR3 coding DNA: TGTGCCAGCAGCTCTAGCGGGAGTTGGGAGACCCAGTACTTC.

The chain is built from TRBV28 and TRBJ2-6; weak D call: TRBD2 (7 bases). This CDR3 region has 15 residues. V lost 9 bases and J lost 3, with 15 bases in between. The germline V gene has CDR1 MDHEN and CDR2 SYDVKM. The CDR3 spells CASSRGAGGANVLTF. The CDR3 DNA follows: TGTGCCAGTAGCCGGGGGGCTGGTGGGGCCAACGTCCTGACTTTC.

In this sample, this clone turned up a few times. The rearrangement joins TRBV30 to TRBJ1-5, with 7 bases fitting TRBD1. Germline V gene sequence: CDR1 GTSNPN, CDR2 SVGIG (reference sequence). After removal of 2 bases from V and 3 bases from J, the junction contained 4 bases not matched to a gene. The CDR3 is 14 residues long. The chain's CDR3 is CAWSTGAVNQPQHF. CDR3 DNA: TGTGCCTGGAGTACAGGGGCTGTCAATCAGCCCCAGCATTTT.

The chain combines TRBV30 with TRBJ2-3; TRBD1 might be the D (5 bases). This CDR3 spans 14 amino acids. Per the germline V gene, CDR1 is GTSNPN and CDR2 is SVGIG (reference sequence). The germline V and J ends were trimmed by 0 bases and 6 bases, with 13 bases remaining between them. This CDR3 reads CAWSVVGVVDTQYF. CDR3 bases: TGTGCCTGGAGTGTAGTAGGGGTTGTGGATACGCAGTATTTT.

The DNA for the CDR3 is TGTGCCAGCGGCTCGACGGACAGGAACGAGCAGTACTTC. Protein sequence: CASGSTDRNEQYF. The chain couples TRBV5-4 to TRBJ2-7, with TRBD1 matching 7 bases. The CDR3 spans 13 residues. V lost 7 bases and J lost 5; bases outside the gene matches: 9. Germline CDR1 reads SGHNT; CDR2 reads YYREEE (reference sequence).

The chain links TRBV7-2 to TRBJ2-5, with 8 positions matching TRBD1. V lost 5 bases, J lost 1 base, and 6 bases stayed unmatched. Germline lookup yields CDR1 SGHTA and CDR2 FQGNSA. This CDR3 comprises 15 residues. This CDR3 is CASSLRTGLQETQYF. For the CDR3, the DNA is TGTGCCAGCAGCCTAAGGACAGGGCTCCAAGAGACCCAGTACTTC.

The chain employs TRBV9 and TRBJ2-7; D might be TRBD1 (6 bases). Germline CDR1 reads SGDLS; CDR2 reads YYNGEE. Trimming removed 3 bases from V and 6 bases from J, with 13 bases in between. The CDR3 has 13 amino acids. In DNA, the CDR3 is TGTGCCAGCAGCGAGGGGCAGGGGAGCGAGCAGTACTTC. This codes for CASSEGQGSEQYF.

Turning to this clone: Other DNA sequences in the sample encode the same CDR3. The chain recombines TRBV5-3 with TRBJ2-7; 8 positions agree with TRBD2. TRBV5-3 is an ORF; its function is uncertain. There are 18 residues in the CDR3. The V and J ends lost 5 bases and 3 bases, in that order; junction bases with no gene match: 19. This chain's CDR3 is CARRSGTSGRAGIYEQYF. CDR3 bases: TGTGCCAGAAGGTCCGGGACTAGTGGGAGGGCCGGAATCTACGAGCAGTACTTC.

In this sample, this clone turned up once. The chain recombines TRBV7-9 with TRBJ2-2, with unresolved D. Germline V gene sequence: CDR1 SEHNR, CDR2 FQNEAQ (reference sequence). Trimming cost V 5 bases and J 5 bases, with 9 bases left between them. The CDR3 is 13 residues long. Here the CDR3 reads CASSLIQTGELFF. In nucleotides, the CDR3 is TGTGCCAGCAGCCTTATCCAGACCGGGGAGCTGTTTTTT.

This clone appeared many times. The chain uses TRBV2 and TRBJ1-1; TRBD1 matches 11 bases. Germline V CDR1 and CDR2: SNHLY, FYNNEI. V dropped 2 bases and J dropped 8; count of bases not matched to a gene: 4. CDR3 size: 14 residues. CDR3 DNA: TGTGCCAGCAGTGAACAAGGACAGGGGGCCGAAGCTTTCTTT. Its protein is CASSEQGQGAEAFF.

The CDR3 DNA is TGCGCCAGCAGTGAGTCCAGCCCCAACACTGAAGCTTTCTTT. Translated: CASSESSPNTEAFF. The V and J genes are TRBV10-1 and TRBJ1-1, with unresolved D. CDR1 WNHNN and CDR2 SYGVQD come from the germline V gene (reference sequence). V was trimmed by 0 bases and J by 2 bases, leaving 7 bases between them. The CDR3 is made up of 14 amino acids.

DNA for the CDR3: TGTGCCAGCAGCTTAACGTCGAACACTGAAGCTTTCTTT. Protein sequence: CASSLTSNTEAFF. The V call is TRBV7-3, the J call TRBJ1-1; D unresolved. Germline values: CDR1 SGHTA, CDR2 FQGTGA. V lost 0 bases and J 1 base, leaving 3 bases between the germline ends. The CDR3 is 13 residues long. The complete variable domain, with remaining parts taken from reference TRBV7-3 and TRBJ1-1, reads GAGVSQTPSNKVTEKGKYVELRCDPISGHTALYWYRQSLGQGPEFLIYFQGTGAADDSGLPNDRFFAVRPEGSVSTLKIQRTERGDSAVYLCASSLTSNTEAFFGQGTRLTVV.